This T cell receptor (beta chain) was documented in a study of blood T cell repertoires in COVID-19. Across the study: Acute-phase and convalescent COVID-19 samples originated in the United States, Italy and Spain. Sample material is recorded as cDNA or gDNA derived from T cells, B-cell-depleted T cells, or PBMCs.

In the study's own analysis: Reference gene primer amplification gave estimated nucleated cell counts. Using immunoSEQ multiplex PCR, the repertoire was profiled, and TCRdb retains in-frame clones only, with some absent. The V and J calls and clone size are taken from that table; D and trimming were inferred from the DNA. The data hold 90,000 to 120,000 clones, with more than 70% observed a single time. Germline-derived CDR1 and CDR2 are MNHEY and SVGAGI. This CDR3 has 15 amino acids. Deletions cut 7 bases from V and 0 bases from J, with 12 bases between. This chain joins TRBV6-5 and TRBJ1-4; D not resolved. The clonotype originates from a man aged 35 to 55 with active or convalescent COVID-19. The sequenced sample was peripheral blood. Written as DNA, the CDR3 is TGTGCCAGCACCGATACCGGGACAACTAATGAAAAACTGTTTTTT. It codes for CASTDTGTTNEKLFF.